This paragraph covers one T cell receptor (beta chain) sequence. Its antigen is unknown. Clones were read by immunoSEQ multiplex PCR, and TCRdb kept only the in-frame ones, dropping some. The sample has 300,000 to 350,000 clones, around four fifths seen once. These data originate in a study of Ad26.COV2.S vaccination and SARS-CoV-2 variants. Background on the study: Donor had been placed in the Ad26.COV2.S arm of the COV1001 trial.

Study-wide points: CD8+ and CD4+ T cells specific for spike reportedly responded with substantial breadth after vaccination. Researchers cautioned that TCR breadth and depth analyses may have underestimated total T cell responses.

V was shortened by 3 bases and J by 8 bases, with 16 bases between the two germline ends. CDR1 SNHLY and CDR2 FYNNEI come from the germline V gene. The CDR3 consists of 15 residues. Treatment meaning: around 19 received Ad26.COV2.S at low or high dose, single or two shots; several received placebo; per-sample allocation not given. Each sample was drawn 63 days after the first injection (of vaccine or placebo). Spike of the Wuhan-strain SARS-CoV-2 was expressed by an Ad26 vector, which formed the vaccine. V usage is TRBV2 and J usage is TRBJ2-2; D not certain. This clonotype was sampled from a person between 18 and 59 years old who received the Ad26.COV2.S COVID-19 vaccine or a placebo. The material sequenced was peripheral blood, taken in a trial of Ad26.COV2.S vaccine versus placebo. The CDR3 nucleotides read TGTGCCAGCAGTGATCTCGGTGAAGTACCGGGGGAGCTGTTTTTT. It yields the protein CASSDLGEVPGELFF.